The 5 T cell receptor beta chains listed next were all sequenced from one sample in a study of OX40 agonist ivuxolimab in advanced cancers. The protocol was immunoSEQ multiplex PCR, while the TCRdb copy is restricted to in-frame clones and leaves out a portion. The table shows some 68,000 clones, with approximately 89% occurring only once. This specimen consisted of CD4+ or CD8+ T cells sorted from blood, obtained in a trial of the OX40 agonist ivuxolimab. The receptor source for this set is an adult with an advanced solid tumor such as melanoma, head and neck, liver or kidney cancer.

This chain joins TRBV6-1 and TRBJ1-2; D remains ambiguous. The CDR3 contains 13 residues. The germline V and J ends were trimmed by 4 bases and 2 bases, with 8 bases remaining between them. From germline, CDR1 is MNHNS and CDR2 SASEGT. The CDR3 protein is CASSVLSNYGYTF. In DNA, the CDR3 is TGTGCCAGCAGTGTTCTCAGCAACTATGGCTACACCTTC.

V is TRBV2 and J is TRBJ1-2; 7 bases are shared with TRBD1. From germline, CDR1 is SNHLY and CDR2 FYNNEI. J lost 4 bases, V lost 6 bases, and 8 bases had no gene match. This CDR3 region has 14 residues. The CDR3 region has the DNA TGTGCCAGCAGCTCTACAGGGGCCCTCTATGGCTACACCTTC. Translated, it gives CASSSTGALYGYTF. The full variable domain, with the rest looked up from reference TRBV2 and TRBJ1-2, is EPEVTQTPSHQVTQMGQEVILRCVPISNHLYFYWYRQILGQKVEFLVSFYNNEISEKSEIFDDQFSVERPDGSNFTLKIRSTKLEDSAMYFCASSSTGALYGYTFGSGTRLTVV.

This sequence joins TRBV7-2 and TRBJ1-1; D gene uncertain. The CDR3 length is 13 residues. Germline lookup yields CDR1 SGHTA and CDR2 FQGNSA. With 8 bases removed from V and 0 bases from J, the gap between germline ends came to 10 bases. CDR3 DNA: TGTGCCAGCTTCCGGCGAATGAACACTGAAGCTTTCTTT. Its protein product is CASFRRMNTEAFF.

This clone has only a few counts. This chain connects TRBV7-2 to TRBJ1-5; D is undetermined. The V end lost 1 base, the J end lost 5 bases, and 6 bases lay between the germline ends. The CDR3 sequence is 13 residues long. Germline assignment: CDR1 SGHTA and CDR2 FQGNSA. The CDR3 region has the DNA TGTGCCAGCAGCTTAGAAACACATCAGCCCCAGCATTTT. This sequence encodes CASSLETHQPQHF. The variable domain in full, completed from reference TRBV7-2 and TRBJ1-5, reads GAGVSQSPSNKVTEKGKDVELRCDPISGHTALYWYRQSLGQGLEFLIYFQGNSAPDKSGLPSDRFSAERTGGSVSTLTIQRTQQEDSAVYLCASSLETHQPQHFGDGTRLSIL.

This clone was seen just once. The V and J genes are TRBV6-5 and TRBJ1-5; maybe TRBD1 (6 bases). V gave up 5 bases and J gave up 8 bases, with 13 bases separating them. Germline V gene sequence: CDR1 MNHEY, CDR2 SVGAGI. This CDR3 spans 13 amino acids. The CDR3 bases are TGTGCCAGCAGTACAGGGTCCATCAAGCCCCAGCATTTT. It yields the protein CASSTGSIKPQHF.